This TCR beta chain stems from a study of breast tumors, draining lymph nodes, adjacent tissues. Study-level findings and limits: The data were judged consistent with most tumor T cells coming from lymph node and expanding in tumor. Luminal-like breast cancer showed significantly greater tumor-nontumor repertoire similarity than basal-like breast cancer did.

Trimming left V 8 bases short and J 1 base short, with 11 bases between. The CDR3 is 13 residues long. Germline assignment: CDR1 LNHDA and CDR2 SQIVND (reference sequence). TCRdb re-called the multiplex PCR reads with MiXCR, one entry per CDR3 protein. Of some 25,000 distinct CDR3 sequences in the sample, 68% are singletons; the top ten hold less than 25%. A note on this clonotype: Its antigen is as yet unknown.

This receptor was taken from a female donor with breast cancer. Some clones in this sample may be carry-over from other donors' samples. The sample comprised tumor-adjacent breast tissue. The V call is TRBV19, the J call TRBJ2-5; the D gene is possibly TRBD1 (5 bases). This chain's CDR3 is CASCRTFQETQYF. The CDR3 region has the DNA TGTGCCAGTTGCCGGACATTCCAAGAGACCCAGTACTTC.